This TCR beta chain was found in a study of cytomegalovirus exposure and HLA in healthy donors (dated by TCRdb to about 2017). With regard to the full study: According to an earlier analysis of a few hundred of the donors, some 180 million T cells yielded roughly 110 million unique TCR beta sequences and around 280 Gb of sequence data. Both class I and class II loci were covered by HLA typing, at four-digit resolution. High-throughput TCR immunosequencing, statistical association of individual TCRs with disease status, and machine learning were combined to predict cytomegalovirus infection status. Four or five DR-DQ haplotypes were handled as single units for association and clustering, since linkage in the cohort was strong. In addition to the first cohort of 666 subjects, a separate validation cohort of under 150 different subjects was used. In an earlier analysis of 550 to 700 of the donors, high-throughput TCR beta sequencing was used to judge whether each TCR beta V gene segment behaved as functional or pseudogenic. The study was designed to test whether signatures of past pathogen exposure could be identified by cataloging public T cell receptors. An early release that covered about 600 HLA-typed donors contained about 300 gigabases of sequencing data and around 80 million unique TCR sequences. Typing coverage differed by locus: A, B, C, DRB1 and DQB1 were typed in about 629-640 donors, DQA1 in about 560, DPA1 in over 600, and DPB1 in 400 to 480. On average, roughly 240,000 unique TCR beta nucleotide sequences were sequenced per donor among 398 genotyped donors of the cohort, with around 19% of those sequences being non-productive. Rather than drawing on any new phenotypic data, the later analysis identified candidate immune exposures from TCR beta sequences and the way those sequences occurred across donors. Donor age, sex, ethnicity and CMV serostatus were compiled alongside the repertoire data. The T cell repertoires of roughly 660 subjects were profiled by immunosequencing and related to cytomegalovirus serostatus. Among the roughly 390 genotyped donors, approximately 82% belonged to the genetic ancestry cluster associated with self-reported Caucasian donors. Every repertoire in the discovery cohort had been generated on one and the same sequencing platform. To study patterns of TCR occurrence, a later analysis re-analyzed previously published TCR beta repertoires from 550 to 800 donors and added high-resolution HLA genotyping. A later genetic analysis took genome-wide SNP genotypes for about three fifths of the roughly 700 donors and used that subset as a discovery cohort. On the study overall, not on this receptor specifically: A later genetic analysis associated a missense DCLRE1C variant with V-gene and J-gene trimming of TCR beta chains, and an independent cohort replicated the association. A total of 150 or so TCR beta chains were listed by the study as associated with cytomegalovirus. A later genetic analysis reported fewer N-insertions in productive TCRs among donors in an Asian-associated ancestry cluster than the 666-donor mean. At a false discovery rate of 0.05, a later analysis linked around 17,000 TCR beta sequences to specific HLA alleles. The presence/absence analyses assumed that sequencing depth was roughly uniform across donors, and that assumption may not be true. The only immune exposure information available for the cohort was CMV serostatus. According to a later analysis, parvovirus B19, influenza, CMV and Epstein-Barr virus appeared linked to several top co-occurrence clusters. A later analysis found that TCR association rates varied across HLA loci, with DRB1 alleles showing the most associated TCRs and HLA-C alleles the fewest. Because the 87-base-pair reads could not distinguish some IMGT-functional V segments, including TRBV6-2 and TRBV6-3, those segments were excluded. Most TCR sequences were observed very rarely across donors, whereas some public TCRs were present in many individuals. This cohort had only TCR beta chains sequenced, and the lack of alpha or paired-chain data limited which features could be detected. Some 15 rarely observed V segments, including chromosome 9 orphons, were excluded from the earlier analysis of just under 600 of the donors because counts were too low. A further reported finding was that TCR beta sequences accurately predicted the HLA-A and HLA-B alleles for most subjects in the first cohort. When HLA alleles, especially DR and DQ, strongly co-occurred, attributing TCR associations to individual alleles was difficult. Linkage disequilibrium might explain the correlated functional status among segregating V segments, but an unknown experimental factor could not be excluded. The authors suggested that the approach could potentially be generalized to other disease states and immunological phenotypes. In a later analysis, most CMV-associated TCR beta chains were found to appear HLA-restricted, with HLA associations seemingly driven largely by CMV exposure. The classifier was reported to diagnose cytomegalovirus status with high specificity and sensitivity in both the original and validation cohorts. HLA typing was unavailable for some donors at each locus, so association tests used only the typed subset. In a later analysis, HLA-associated TCR beta chains were found to be more clonally expanded and to have lower generation probabilities than equally common non-associated chains. Three of the identified cytomegalovirus-associated TCR beta chains were confirmed in vitro to be specific for cytomegalovirus antigens. An earlier analysis of approximately 570 of the donors showed that most TCR beta V segments appeared in productive rearrangements either about 87% or about 30% of the time, which broadly matched IMGT annotations. A group of highly shared sequence variants was considered likely to be a technical artifact of the sequencing pipeline.

Regarding this clone: The antigen this receptor binds is unknown. No base quality information exists; no much larger clone differs at one position.

The method was the immunoSEQ multiplex PCR assay. The multiplex PCR relied on a mix of 60 forward primers for TCR Vbeta segments and 13 reverse primers for TCR Jbeta segments. The CDR3 region of rearranged TCR beta genes was amplified from genomic DNA with a multiplex PCR assay. Amplified TCR beta libraries were sequenced as 87-base-pair reads on the Illumina HiSeq System. The authors processed their data as follows. A later analysis counted approximately 74 million unique TCR beta chains across the 666 repertoires, and around 9.9 million of these chains were shared by at least two donors. Raw reads were error-corrected and collapsed into unique sequences by a nearest-neighbor algorithm in which closely related sequences were merged to remove PCR and sequencing errors. Alignment of CDR3 sequences to IMGT reference sequences was used to assign V, D and J gene segments. For a sequence to be retained, a match of at least six nucleotides to both a V gene segment and a J gene segment was required. A rearrangement was called productive if the CDR3 had no stop codons and remained in frame with V and J, and every other rearrangement was called non-productive. Following IMGT convention, CDR3 was defined as the stretch from the second conserved V-encoded cysteine up to the conserved J-encoded phenylalanine. The earlier analysis of 500 to 600 of the donors excluded sequences that lacked an unambiguous match to a single V gene segment. An earlier analysis of several hundred of the donors classified V segments as functional when productive rearrangements were above 56.7% and as segregating when the standard deviation between donors was above 5%. A statistical classification framework was developed to diagnose cytomegalovirus status using the catalog of TCR beta chain sequences. In a later analysis, V and J genes were assigned by comparing TCR nucleotide sequences against IMGT/GENE-DB human TR gene sequences. A later analysis assigned CDR3 sequences and most-parsimonious VDJ recombination scenarios with the TCRdist pipeline. In a later analysis, every TCR beta chain was defined by the combination of its CDR3 amino acid sequence and its V-gene family, and reads without a unique V-gene family were dropped. As a way to deal with suspected cross-contamination and a sequencing artifact, a later analysis dropped hundreds of nucleotide sequences that were highly shared and had low generation probability. For each public chain, a later analysis derived a clonal expansion index from normalized ranks of inferred template counts within each repertoire. Generation probabilities in a later analysis came from a VDJ recombination model fitted to out-of-frame rearrangements, and those results were checked against IGoR. Hypergeometric tests were used in a later analysis to score TCR-TCR, TCR-HLA and TCR-CMV co-occurrence, with a repertoire-size bias correction applied to the TCR pairs. False discovery rates were estimated in a later analysis by permuting HLA or CMV assignments 20 times. In a later analysis, co-occurring TCRs were grouped with DBSCAN, and TCRdist sequence similarity was added when clustering was performed within HLA-allele-positive subsets. Co-occurrence clustering excluded repertoires with fewer than 30,000 or more than 120,000 public chains, plus five with anomalous nucleotide sharing. What TCRdb holds here is the immuneACCESS table cut down to in-frame rearrangements. Part of the clones is not present; checked against another copy, under half of the missing clones reflect an unresolved V gene, and the others are unexplained. That table gives V, J and clone size, and the DNA gave D and trimming. In all, the sample holds some 130,000 clones, and roughly two thirds of those were seen once. Approximately 1.5% of the sample is held by the ten biggest clonotypes.

There are 12 amino acids in the CDR3, from cysteine to phenylalanine inclusive. CDR3 DNA only is kept here, 36 bases in frame from base 1. Based on the germline V gene, the CDR1 and CDR2 sequences are SQVTM and ANQGSEA. V is shortened by 6 bases, J by 0 bases, and the region joining them spans 8 bases. In total, 500 to 700 healthy bone marrow donors made up the cohort. At the time of sampling, every cohort member was nominally healthy, though immune exposures that went unrecorded were likely present. The donor was CMV seropositive and was included in the group of about 290 seropositive cohort members. A peripheral blood sample was collected from each donor, and TCR beta sequencing was performed on peripheral blood mononuclear cells. The Qiagen DNeasy Blood Extraction Kit was used to extract genomic DNA from the blood cell samples.

The chain is assembled from TRBV29-1 and TRBJ2-5, with no reliable assignment of the D segment. The TCR comes from a man between 25 and 39 years old in good health and CMV-seropositive. The sequenced sample consisted of PBMCs. The DNA sequence is TGCAGCGTCGCTCGGTACCAAGAGACCCAGTACTTC. This sequence encodes CSVARYQETQYF.